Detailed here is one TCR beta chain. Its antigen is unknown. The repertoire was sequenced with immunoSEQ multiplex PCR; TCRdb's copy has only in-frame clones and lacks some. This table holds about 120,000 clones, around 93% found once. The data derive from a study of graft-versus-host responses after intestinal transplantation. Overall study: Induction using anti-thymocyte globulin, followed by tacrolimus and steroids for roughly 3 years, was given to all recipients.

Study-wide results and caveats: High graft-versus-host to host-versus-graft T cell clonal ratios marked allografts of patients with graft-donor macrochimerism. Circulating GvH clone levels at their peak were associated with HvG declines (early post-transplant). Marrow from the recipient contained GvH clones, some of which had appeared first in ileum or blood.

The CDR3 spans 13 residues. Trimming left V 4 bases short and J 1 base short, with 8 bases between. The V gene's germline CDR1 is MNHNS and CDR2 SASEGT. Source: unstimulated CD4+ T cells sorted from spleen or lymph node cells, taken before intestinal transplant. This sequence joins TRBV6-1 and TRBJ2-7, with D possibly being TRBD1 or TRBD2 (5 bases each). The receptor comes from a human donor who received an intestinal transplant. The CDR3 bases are TGTGCCAGCAGTGCGGGACGGTCCTACGAGCAGTACTTC. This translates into CASSAGRSYEQYF.